This T cell receptor (beta chain) was identified during a study of shared clonotypes between healthy human individuals. CDR1 and CDR2 from the germline V gene are MDHEN and SYDVKM. This CDR3 contains 15 residues. V lost 4 bases, J lost 7 bases, and 8 bases stayed unmatched. Clones were sequenced by immunoSEQ multiplex PCR, and TCRdb holds only the in-frame ones, with some missing. The profile shows fewer than 2.5 million clones, more than 85% of them singletons. Sequencing was performed on naive CD4+ T cells from PBMCs. Sample subset: CD45RA+ positively selected. The receptor's source is a man aged 18 to 35 in good health. Some clones in this sample may be carry-over from other donors' samples. This chain links TRBV28 with TRBJ2-1; 9 nucleotides match TRBD2. Here the CDR3 DNA reads TGTGCCAGCAGTTCTCCGACTAGCGGCTTAAATGAGCAGTTCTTC. This translates into CASSSPTSGLNEQFF.